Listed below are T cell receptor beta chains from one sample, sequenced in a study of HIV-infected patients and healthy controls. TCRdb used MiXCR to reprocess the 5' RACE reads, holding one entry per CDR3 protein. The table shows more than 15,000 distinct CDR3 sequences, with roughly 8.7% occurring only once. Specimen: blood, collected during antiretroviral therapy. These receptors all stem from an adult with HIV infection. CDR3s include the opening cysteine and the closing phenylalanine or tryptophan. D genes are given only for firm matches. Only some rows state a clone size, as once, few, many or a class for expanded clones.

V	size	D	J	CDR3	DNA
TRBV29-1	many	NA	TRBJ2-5	CSAYRGGAETQYF	TGCAGCGCCTACAGGGGAGGAGCGGAGACCCAGTACTTC
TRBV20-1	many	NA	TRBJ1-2	CSAPSVQVPNYGYTF	TGCAGTGCTCCTAGCGTACAGGTCCCTAACTATGGCTACACCTTC
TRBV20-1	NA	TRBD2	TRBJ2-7	CSAREISGGYYEQYF	TGCAGTGCTAGAGAGATAAGCGGGGGTTATTACGAGCAGTACTTC
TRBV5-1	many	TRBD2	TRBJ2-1	CASSSVQGGVGEQFF	TGCGCCAGCAGCTCCGTGCAGGGAGGGGTCGGTGAGCAGTTCTTC
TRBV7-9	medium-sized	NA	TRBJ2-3	CASRRELSTDTQYF	TGTGCCAGCCGGCGAGAACTGAGCACAGATACGCAGTATTTT
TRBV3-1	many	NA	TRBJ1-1	CASSQDRLNTEAFF	TGTGCCAGCAGCCAAGATCGGTTGAACACTGAAGCTTTCTTT
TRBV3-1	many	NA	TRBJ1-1	CASRGMNTEAFF	TGTGCCAGCCGGGGGATGAACACTGAAGCTTTCTTT
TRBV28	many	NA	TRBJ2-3	CASSSERDTQYF	TGTGCCAGCAGTTCCGAGAGGGATACGCAGTATTTT
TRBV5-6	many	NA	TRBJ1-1	CASSLDGRRMNTEAFF	TGTGCCAGCAGCTTGGACGGCAGAAGAATGAACACTGAAGCTTTCTTT
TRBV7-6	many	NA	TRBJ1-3	CASSLGQRSSGNTIYF	TGTGCCAGCAGCTTAGGACAGAGAAGCTCTGGAAACACCATATATTTT
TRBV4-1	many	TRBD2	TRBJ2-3	CASSPGLAGARDTQYF	TGCGCCAGCAGCCCGGGACTAGCGGGAGCGAGAGATACGCAGTATTTT
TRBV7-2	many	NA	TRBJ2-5	CASREGALETQYF	TGTGCCAGCAGGGAGGGGGCGCTTGAGACCCAGTACTTC
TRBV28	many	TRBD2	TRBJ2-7	CASSSSGSSEQYF	TGTGCCAGCAGCAGTAGCGGGAGTAGCGAGCAGTACTTC
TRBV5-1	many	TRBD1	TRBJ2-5	CASSLPGTDQETQYF	TGCGCCAGCAGCCTTCCCGGGACAGATCAAGAGACCCAGTACTTC
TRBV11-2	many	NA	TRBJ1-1	CASSLIGGATSFF	TGTGCCAGCAGCTTGATCGGGGGTGCGACTTCTTTCTTT